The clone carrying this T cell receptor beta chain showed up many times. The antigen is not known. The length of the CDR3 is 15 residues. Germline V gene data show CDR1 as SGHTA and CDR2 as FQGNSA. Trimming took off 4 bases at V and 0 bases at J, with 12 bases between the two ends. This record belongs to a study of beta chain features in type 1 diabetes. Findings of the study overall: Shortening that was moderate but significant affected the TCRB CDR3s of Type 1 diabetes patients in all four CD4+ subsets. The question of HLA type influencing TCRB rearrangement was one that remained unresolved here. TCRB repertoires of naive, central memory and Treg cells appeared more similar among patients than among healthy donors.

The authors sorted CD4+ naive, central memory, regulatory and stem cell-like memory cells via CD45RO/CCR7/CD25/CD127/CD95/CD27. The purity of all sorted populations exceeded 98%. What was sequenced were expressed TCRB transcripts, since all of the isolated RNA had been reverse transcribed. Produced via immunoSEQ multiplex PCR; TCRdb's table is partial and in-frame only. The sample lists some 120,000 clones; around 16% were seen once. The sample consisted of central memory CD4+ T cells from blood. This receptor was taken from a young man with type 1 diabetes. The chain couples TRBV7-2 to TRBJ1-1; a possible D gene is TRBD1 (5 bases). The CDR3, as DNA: TGTGCCAGCAGCTCAAGGACATCCATGAACACTGAAGCTTTCTTT. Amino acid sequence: CASSSRTSMNTEAFF.